This TCR beta chain was profiled in a study of long-term antiretroviral therapy in people with HIV. Findings and limits, study-wide: Upon ART, diversity increased but remained lower than transplant donor controls. HIV repertoires spanned narrower CDR3 length ranges than controls.

United States facilities provided treatment to all participants with HIV. DNA was extracted from approximately 1-10 million thawed cryopreserved PBMC. Running of the v3.0 immunoSEQ assay took place at survey level. TCRdb's copy holds only in-frame clones and misses some; the assay was immunoSEQ multiplex PCR. The data show 25,000 to 35,000 clones, more than 60% seen once. To note about this clone: The antigen is undetermined.

The CDR3 runs 15 residues. Germline CDR1 is SGHVS and CDR2 is FNYEAQ. The V segment lost 4 bases and the J segment 6 bases; nucleotides outside the gene matches: 7. This chain uses TRBV7-6 with TRBJ2-1; 9 bases are shared with TRBD2. Sequencing was performed on unsorted PBMCs, taken 3.1 years after starting antiretroviral therapy. This TCR derives from a woman aged 45-59 years with HIV. The CDR3 loop is CASSSPQRGVNEQFF. The CDR3 DNA reads TGTGCCAGCAGCTCACCCCAGCGGGGGGTCAATGAGCAGTTCTTC.